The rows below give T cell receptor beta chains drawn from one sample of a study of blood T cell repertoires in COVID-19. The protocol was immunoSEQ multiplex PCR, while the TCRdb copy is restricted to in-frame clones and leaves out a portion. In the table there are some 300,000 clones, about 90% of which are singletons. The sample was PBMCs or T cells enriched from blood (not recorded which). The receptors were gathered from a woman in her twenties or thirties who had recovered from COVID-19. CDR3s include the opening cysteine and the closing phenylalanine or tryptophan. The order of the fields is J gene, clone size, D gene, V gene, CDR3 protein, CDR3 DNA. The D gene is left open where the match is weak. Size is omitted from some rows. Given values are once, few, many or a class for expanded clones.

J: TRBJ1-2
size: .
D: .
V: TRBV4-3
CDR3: CASSQDSVYGYTF
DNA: TGCGCCAGCAGCCAAGACAGCGTCTATGGCTACACCTTC

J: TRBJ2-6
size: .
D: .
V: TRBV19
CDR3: CASSFPGSGANVLTF
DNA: TGTGCCAGTAGTTTTCCGGGGTCTGGGGCCAACGTCCTGACTTTC

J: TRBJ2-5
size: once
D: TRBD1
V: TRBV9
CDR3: CASSVAIGTGLQETQYF
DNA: TGTGCCAGCAGCGTAGCTATAGGGACAGGGCTTCAAGAGACCCAGTACTTC

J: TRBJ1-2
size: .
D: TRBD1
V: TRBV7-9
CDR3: CASSHTGDRGSDYGYTF
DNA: TGTGCCAGCAGCCATACCGGGGACAGGGGTTCGGACTATGGCTACACCTTC

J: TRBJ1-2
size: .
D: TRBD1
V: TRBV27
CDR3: CASSPLGPTGGHNYGYTF
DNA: TGTGCCAGCAGTCCCCTGGGCCCTACAGGGGGCCATAACTATGGCTACACCTTC

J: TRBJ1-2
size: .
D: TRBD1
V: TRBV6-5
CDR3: CASSSPGQGANYGYTF
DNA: TGTGCCAGCAGTTCACCTGGACAGGGGGCGAACTATGGCTACACCTTC

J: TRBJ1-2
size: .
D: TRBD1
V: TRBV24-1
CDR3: CATSDGTGVNYGYTF
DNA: TGTGCCACCAGTGATGGGACAGGTGTCAACTATGGCTACACCTTC

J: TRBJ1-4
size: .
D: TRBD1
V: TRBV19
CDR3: CASSPKDRGLTNEKLFF
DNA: TGTGCCAGTAGCCCAAAGGACAGGGGGCTGACTAATGAAAAACTGTTTTTT

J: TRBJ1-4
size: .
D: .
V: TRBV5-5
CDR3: CASSSEGRTNEKLFF
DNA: TGTGCCAGCAGCTCGGAGGGGAGGACTAATGAAAAACTGTTTTTT

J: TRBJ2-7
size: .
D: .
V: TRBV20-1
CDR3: CSASAPGTLPHEQYF
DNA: TGCAGTGCTAGTGCCCCCGGGACACTCCCCCACGAGCAGTACTTC

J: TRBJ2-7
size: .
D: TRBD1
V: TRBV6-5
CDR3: CASSYEGGQGAYEQYF
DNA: TGTGCCAGCAGTTACGAGGGGGGACAGGGGGCTTACGAGCAGTACTTC

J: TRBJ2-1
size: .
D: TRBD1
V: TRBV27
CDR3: CASTQDRGNYNEQFF
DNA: TGTGCCAGCACCCAGGACAGGGGTAACTACAATGAGCAGTTCTTC

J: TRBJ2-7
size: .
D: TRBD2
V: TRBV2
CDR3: CASSPGLAGGPPFRYEQYF
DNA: TGTGCCAGCAGCCCAGGACTAGCGGGGGGCCCCCCGTTTAGATACGAGCAGTACTTC

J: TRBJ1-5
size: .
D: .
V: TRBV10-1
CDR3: CACLLSGALDSNQPQHF
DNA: TGCGCCTGTTTGTTGTCAGGGGCCCTAGATAGCAATCAGCCCCAGCATTTT

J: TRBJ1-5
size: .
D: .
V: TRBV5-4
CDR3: CASSLENRHPSGNQPQHF
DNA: TGTGCCAGCAGCTTGGAGAATCGCCATCCCTCGGGCAATCAGCCCCAGCATTTT

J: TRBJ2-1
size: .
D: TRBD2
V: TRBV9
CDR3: CASSVGSTSGGSNEQFF
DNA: TGTGCCAGCAGCGTAGGGTCGACTAGCGGGGGCTCCAATGAGCAGTTCTTC

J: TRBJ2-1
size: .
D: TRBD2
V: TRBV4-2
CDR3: CASSQSGGAGNEQFF
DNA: TGTGCCAGCAGCCAGAGCGGGGGGGCGGGTAATGAGCAGTTCTTC

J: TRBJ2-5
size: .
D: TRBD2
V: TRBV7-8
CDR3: CASSLFGLAKTQYF
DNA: TGTGCCAGCAGCTTATTTGGACTAGCGAAGACCCAGTACTTC

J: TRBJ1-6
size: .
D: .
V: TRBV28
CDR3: CASSLLGVGSPLHF
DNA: TGTGCCAGCAGTTTATTAGGGGTTGGATCACCCCTCCACTTT

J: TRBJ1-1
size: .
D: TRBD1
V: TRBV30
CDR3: CAWSLPGGAVTEAFF
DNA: TGTGCCTGGAGTCTGCCAGGGGGCGCGGTAACTGAAGCTTTCTTT

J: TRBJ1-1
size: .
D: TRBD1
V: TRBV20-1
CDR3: CSASGTGPTEAFF
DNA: TGCAGTGCTAGTGGGACAGGGCCCACTGAAGCTTTCTTT

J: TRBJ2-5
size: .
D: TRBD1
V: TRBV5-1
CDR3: CASSWNEGARETQYF
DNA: TGCGCCAGCAGCTGGAACGAGGGGGCTCGGGAGACCCAGTACTTC

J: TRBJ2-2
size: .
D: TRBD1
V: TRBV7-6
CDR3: CASSRETGGMAGELFF
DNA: TGTGCCAGCAGTCGGGAAACAGGGGGCATGGCCGGGGAGCTGTTTTTT

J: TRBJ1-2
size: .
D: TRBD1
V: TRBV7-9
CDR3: CASSFNWDRGNYGYTF
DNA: TGTGCCAGCAGCTTTAATTGGGACAGGGGAAACTATGGCTACACCTTC

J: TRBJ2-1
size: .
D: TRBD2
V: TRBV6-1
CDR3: CASTPRTSGGNEQFF
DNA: TGTGCCAGCACACCAAGGACTAGCGGGGGAAATGAGCAGTTCTTC

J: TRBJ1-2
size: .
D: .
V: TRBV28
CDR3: CASSVPPEGMGGYTF
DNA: TGTGCCAGCAGTGTCCCCCCGGAGGGGATGGGGGGCTACACCTTC

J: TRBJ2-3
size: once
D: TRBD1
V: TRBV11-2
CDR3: CASSPRDRGSNTQYF
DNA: TGTGCCAGCAGCCCTAGGGACAGGGGTTCAAATACGCAGTATTTT

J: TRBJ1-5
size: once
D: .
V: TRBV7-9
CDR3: CASASGPNQPQHF
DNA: TGTGCCAGCGCCTCAGGTCCCAATCAGCCCCAGCATTTT

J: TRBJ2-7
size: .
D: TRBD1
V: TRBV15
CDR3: CATSRDPGTGGDEQYF
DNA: TGTGCCACCAGCAGAGACCCCGGGACAGGGGGCGACGAGCAGTACTTC

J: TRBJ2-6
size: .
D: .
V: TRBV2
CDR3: CASSPSPTGLTGANVLTF
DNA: TGTGCCAGCAGCCCCAGCCCCACAGGGTTAACTGGGGCCAACGTCCTGACTTTC

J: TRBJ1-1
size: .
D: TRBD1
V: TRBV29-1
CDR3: CSGRQGMDTEAFF
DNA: TGCAGCGGTCGACAGGGAATGGATACTGAAGCTTTCTTT

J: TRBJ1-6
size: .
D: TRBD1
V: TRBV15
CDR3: CATSGRFTGDSPLHF
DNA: TGTGCCACCAGCGGCCGATTTACAGGGGATTCACCCCTCCACTTT

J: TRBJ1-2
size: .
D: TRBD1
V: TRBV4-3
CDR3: CASSLPTGTGLVKNYGYTF
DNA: TGCGCCAGCAGCCTTCCTACCGGGACAGGGTTAGTCAAGAACTATGGCTACACCTTC

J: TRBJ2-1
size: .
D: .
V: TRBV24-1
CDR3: CATGRDTPFNEQFF
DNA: TGTGCCACCGGCCGGGACACCCCCTTCAATGAGCAGTTCTTC

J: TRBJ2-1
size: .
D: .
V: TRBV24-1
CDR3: CATSDPASSYNEQFF
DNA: TGTGCCACCAGTGATCCCGCTAGCTCCTACAATGAGCAGTTCTTC

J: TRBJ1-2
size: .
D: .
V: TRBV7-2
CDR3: CASSLAGLTNYGYTF
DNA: TGTGCCAGCAGCTTAGCGGGACTAACTAACTATGGCTACACCTTC

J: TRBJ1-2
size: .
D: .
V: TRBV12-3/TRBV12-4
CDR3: CASSLGVFGGYTF
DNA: TGTGCCAGCAGTTTAGGGGTCTTCGGGGGCTACACCTTC

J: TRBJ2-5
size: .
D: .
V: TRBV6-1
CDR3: CASSEAGGRETQYF
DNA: TGTGCCAGCAGTGAAGCGGGGGGGCGAGAGACCCAGTACTTC

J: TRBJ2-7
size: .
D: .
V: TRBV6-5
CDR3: CASSYSDSQRSYEQYF
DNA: TGTGCCAGCAGTTACTCGGACAGTCAACGCTCCTACGAGCAGTACTTC

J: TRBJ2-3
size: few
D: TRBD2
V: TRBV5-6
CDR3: CASSSRGGSPDTQYF
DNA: TGTGCCAGCAGCTCGCGGGGGGGCAGCCCAGATACGCAGTATTTT

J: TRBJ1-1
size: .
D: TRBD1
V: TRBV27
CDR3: CASSPDRGATEAFF
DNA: TGTGCCAGCAGTCCGGACAGGGGGGCCACTGAAGCTTTCTTT

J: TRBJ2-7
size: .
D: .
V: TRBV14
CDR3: CASSPTGEVYEQYF
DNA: TGTGCCAGCAGCCCCACCGGGGAGGTTTACGAGCAGTACTTC